These 6 T cell receptor beta chains originate from one sample sequenced in a study of OX40 agonist ivuxolimab in advanced cancers. Sequenced by immunoSEQ multiplex PCR; TCRdb stores in-frame clones only, minus some. Here the sample spans about 120,000 clones, 93% being singletons. The specimen comprised CD4+ or CD8+ T cells sorted from blood, sampled in a trial of the OX40 agonist ivuxolimab. The receptors stem from an adult with an advanced solid tumor such as melanoma, head and neck, liver or kidney cancer.

CDR3 amino acids: CASSSDQTGPQHF. DNA for the CDR3: TGTGCCAGCAGCTCGGATCAGACGGGGCCCCAGCATTTT. The chain combines TRBV7-2 with TRBJ1-5; unclear D gene. This CDR3 region has 13 residues. The germline V gene has CDR1 SGHTA and CDR2 FQGNSA. V was clipped by 4 bases and J by 9 bases, with 13 bases between them.

The chain carries TRBV7-9 and TRBJ1-1, with TRBD1 as a possible D gene (6 bases). V was pared by 4 bases and J by 3 bases, with 21 bases between. The CDR3 spans 17 residues. The V gene's germline CDR1 is SEHNR and CDR2 FQNEAQ (reference sequence). CDR3 nucleotides: TGTGCCAGCAGCTCTATTTACAGGGTTGGATCGGACACTGAAGCTTTCTTT. Translated: CASSSIYRVGSDTEAFF.

J is TRBJ2-3 and V is TRBV9, with D tentatively TRBD1 or TRBD2 (6 bases each). Trimming cost V 0 bases and J 4 bases, with 12 bases left between them. CDR1 SGDLS and CDR2 YYNGEE come from the germline V gene. The CDR3 consists of 15 residues. For the CDR3, the DNA is TGTGCCAGCAGCGTAGCGTCGGGGGCCCCAGATACGCAGTATTTT. It is translated as CASSVASGAPDTQYF.

The chain uses TRBV6-1 and TRBJ2-7; D ambiguous. V was clipped by 7 bases and J by 0 bases, with 4 bases between them. CDR1 is MNHNS and CDR2 is SASEGT in the germline V gene. The CDR3 is made up of 11 amino acids. The CDR3 DNA reads as TGTGCCAGCACCCACTCCTACGAGCAGTACTTC. It is translated as CASTHSYEQYF.

The chain links TRBV27 to TRBJ2-3, with 9 nucleotides matching TRBD1. Trimming removed 2 bases from V and 0 bases from J; junction bases left unmatched: 9. The V gene's germline CDR1 is MNHEY and CDR2 SMNVEV (reference sequence). The CDR3 contains 18 residues. CDR3 residues: CASSLGTGFSTSTDTQYF. The CDR3 DNA follows: TGTGCCAGCAGTTTAGGGACAGGGTTTTCAACCAGCACAGATACGCAGTATTTT.

The chain carries TRBV7-8 and TRBJ2-1, with TRBD1 as a possible D gene (5 bases). The CDR3 is 15 amino acids. The V and J ends lost 5 bases and 8 bases respectively, with 19 bases between them. CDR1 is SGHVS, CDR2 FQNEAQ, per germline. The CDR3 here is CASSPASRGFDEQFF. The CDR3 bases are TGTGCCAGCAGCCCAGCCTCAAGGGGATTCGATGAGCAGTTCTTC.